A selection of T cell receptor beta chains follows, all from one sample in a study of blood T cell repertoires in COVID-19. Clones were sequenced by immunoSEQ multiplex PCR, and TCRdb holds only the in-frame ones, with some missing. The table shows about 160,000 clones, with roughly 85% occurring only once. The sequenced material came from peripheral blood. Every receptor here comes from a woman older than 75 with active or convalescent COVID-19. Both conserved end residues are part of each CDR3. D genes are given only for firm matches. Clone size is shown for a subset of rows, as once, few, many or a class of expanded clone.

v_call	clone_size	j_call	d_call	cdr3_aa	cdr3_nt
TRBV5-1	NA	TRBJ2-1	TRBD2	CASSLDDSGRGEQFF	TGCGCCAGCAGCTTGGATGATAGCGGGAGGGGGGAGCAGTTCTTC
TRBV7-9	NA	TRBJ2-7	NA	CASSKIAAPYEQYF	TGTGCCAGCAGCAAAATAGCAGCACCTTACGAGCAGTACTTC
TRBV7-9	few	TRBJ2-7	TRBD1	CASSGQGNEQYF	TGTGCCAGCAGCGGACAGGGGAACGAGCAGTACTTC
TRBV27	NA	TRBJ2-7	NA	CASSFRAGAYEQYF	TGTGCCAGCAGTTTCCGGGCAGGGGCCTACGAGCAGTACTTC
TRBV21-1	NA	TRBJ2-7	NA	CASSKAETGDSYEQYF	TGTGCCAGCAGCAAAGCGGAGACAGGGGACTCCTACGAGCAGTACTTC
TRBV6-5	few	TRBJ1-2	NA	CASSYSEGGYTF	TGTGCCAGCAGTTACTCGGAGGGGGGCTACACCTTC
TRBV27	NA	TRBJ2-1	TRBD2	CASASLAGVVNEQFF	TGTGCCAGCGCCTCACTAGCGGGAGTAGTCAATGAGCAGTTCTTC
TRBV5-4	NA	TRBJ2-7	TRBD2	CASSAGTSNSYEQYF	TGTGCCAGCAGCGCCGGGACTAGCAATTCCTACGAGCAGTACTTC
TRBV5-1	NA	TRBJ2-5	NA	CASSLAVEETQYF	TGCGCCAGCAGCTTGGCGGTGGAAGAGACCCAGTACTTC
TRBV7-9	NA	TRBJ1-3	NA	CASSSTGSSGNTIYF	TGTGCCAGCAGCTCGACAGGCTCCTCTGGAAACACCATATATTTT
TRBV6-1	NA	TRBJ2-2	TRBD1	CASSEARDREYAGELFF	TGTGCCAGCAGTGAAGCCCGGGACAGGGAATACGCCGGGGAGCTGTTTTTT
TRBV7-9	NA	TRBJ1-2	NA	CASSLAHSGYTF	TGTGCCAGCAGCTTAGCGCATAGCGGCTACACCTTC
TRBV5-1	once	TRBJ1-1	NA	CASSFFTGNTEAFF	TGCGCCAGCAGCTTCTTTACAGGGAACACTGAAGCTTTCTTT
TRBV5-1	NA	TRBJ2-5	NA	CASSRTRTATGETQYF	TGCGCCAGCAGCCGAACAAGGACAGCAACCGGGGAGACCCAGTACTTC
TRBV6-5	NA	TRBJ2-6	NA	CASSYVISGANVLTF	TGTGCCAGCAGTTACGTTATATCTGGGGCCAACGTCCTGACTTTC
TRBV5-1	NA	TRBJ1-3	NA	CASSLVPGGGNTIYF	TGCGCCAGCAGCTTGGTGCCAGGAGGTGGAAACACCATATATTTT
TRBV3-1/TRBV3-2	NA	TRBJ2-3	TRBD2	CASSRPGLAGTDTQYF	TGTGCCAGCAGCCGTCCGGGACTAGCGGGAACAGATACGCAGTATTTT
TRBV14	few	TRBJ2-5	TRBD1	CASSQVRGLETQYF	TGTGCCAGCAGCCAAGTGAGGGGGCTAGAGACCCAGTACTTC
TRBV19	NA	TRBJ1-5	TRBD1	CASTTQGLSQPQHF	TGTGCCAGTACTACACAGGGGTTAAGTCAGCCCCAGCATTTT
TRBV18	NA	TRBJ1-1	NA	CASSPVAGKDTEAFF	TGTGCCAGCTCACCAGTGGCAGGGAAGGACACTGAAGCTTTCTTT
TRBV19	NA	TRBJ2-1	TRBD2	CASSRSGTSGSHSSYNEQFF	TGTGCCAGTAGTAGATCCGGGACTAGCGGGAGTCATAGCTCCTACAATGAGCAGTTCTTC
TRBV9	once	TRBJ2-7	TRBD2	CASSVGLAGVYEQYF	TGTGCCAGCAGCGTAGGGCTAGCGGGCGTTTACGAGCAGTACTTC
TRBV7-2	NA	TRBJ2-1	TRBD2	CASSLAAGGIYNEQFF	TGTGCCAGCAGCTTAGCCGCGGGGGGGATCTACAATGAGCAGTTCTTC
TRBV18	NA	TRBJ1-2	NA	CASSIRDTNYGYTF	TGTGCCAGCTCAATCCGGGACACTAACTATGGCTACACCTTC